The 30 T cell receptor beta chains listed next were all sequenced from one sample in a study of blood T cells in healthy people across ages. A second about 6 to 12 cycle PCR used barcoded and J-beta primers. MiXCR, applied by TCRdb to the 5' RACE reads, yields one record per CDR3 protein. The sample has fewer than 800,000 distinct CDR3 sequences, about 30% seen once. Sequenced sample: blood. Receptor source: a woman older than 75 in good health.

The chain recombines TRBV12-3 or TRBV12-4 with TRBJ1-1; D not certain. V was pared by 5 bases and J by 2 bases, with 9 bases between. This CDR3 is 13 amino acids long. The CDR3 loop reads CASSPFVNTEAFF. The DNA of the CDR3 is TGTGCCAGCAGTCCCTTTGTCAACACTGAAGCTTTCTTT.

DNA for the CDR3: TGTGCCAGCAGTTACTCGTTCGGGCGTCAGGCTTACGAGCAGTACTTC. Translated, it gives CASSYSFGRQAYEQYF. The chain combines TRBV6-5 with TRBJ2-4, with D unresolved. The DNA end is a closer match to TRBJ2-7, so the J assignment may be wrong. Looked up from germline, CDR1 is MNHEY and CDR2 is SVGAGI. The CDR3 is 16 residues long.

This clonotype was observed a handful of times. The chain combines TRBV28 with TRBJ1-4, with a weak D call TRBD1 (5 bases). Germline V gives CDR1 MDHEN, CDR2 SYDVKM. This CDR3 contains 15 residues. V was clipped by 4 bases and J by 8 bases, with 17 bases between them. CDR3 in amino acids: CASSSPEGLGEKLFF. In nucleotides, the CDR3 is TGTGCCAGCAGTTCCCCCGAGGGGCTAGGGGAAAAACTGTTTTTT.

The gene calls are TRBV7-2 and TRBJ2-1; D remains unclear. V was pared by 5 bases and J by 0 bases, with 14 bases between. The germline gives CDR1 SGHTA, CDR2 FQGNSA. CDR3 length equals 16 residues. The CDR3 loop is CASSPGSWSSYNEQFF. In nucleotides, the CDR3 is TGTGCCAGCAGCCCAGGATCATGGAGCTCCTACAATGAGCAGTTCTTC.

Of note for this clonotype: A read error is possible here, since a much larger clone lies one base away. This chain uses TRBV11-2 with TRBJ2-1, with TRBD2 matching 8 bases. This CDR3 is built from 16 residues. In germline, CDR1 is SGHAT, CDR2 FQNNGV. The CDR3: CASSSGQRGTYNEQCF. The CDR3 nucleotides read TGTGCCAGCAGCTCTGGCCAGCGGGGGACCTACAATGAGCAGTGCTTC. Variable domain in full (rest from reference TRBV11-2 and TRBJ2-1): EAGVAQSPRYKIIEKRQSVAFWCNPISGHATLYWYQQILGQGPKLLIQFQNNGVVDDSQLPKDRFSAERLKGVDSTLKIQPAKLEDSAVYLCASSSGQRGTYNEQCFGPGTRLTVL.

In this sample, this clonotype turned up a few times. This rearrangement joins TRBV6-1 to TRBJ2-7; D possibly corresponds to TRBD1 (5 bases). V dropped 3 bases and J dropped 7 bases, with 13 bases sitting between them. CDR1 is MNHNS, CDR2 SASEGT, per germline. The CDR3 spans 13 residues. This chain's CDR3 is CASSETAYNEQYF. The DNA for the CDR3 is TGTGCCAGCAGTGAGACAGCTTACAATGAGCAGTACTTC.

This sequence joins TRBV9 and TRBJ1-1; no reliable D call. Germline V gene data show CDR1 as SGDLS and CDR2 as YYNGEE. The CDR3 consists of 13 residues. V was trimmed by 4 bases and J by 6 bases, leaving 13 bases between them. The CDR3 here is CASSQAGKAEAFF. Here the CDR3 DNA reads TGTGCCAGCAGCCAGGCGGGGAAGGCTGAAGCTTTCTTT.

This clonotype was seen only a few times. The chain couples TRBV28 to TRBJ1-4; D not certain. Germline V CDR1 and CDR2: MDHEN, SYDVKM. This CDR3 region has 14 residues. Trimming took 10 bases from V and 0 from J, leaving 12 bases between them. As DNA, the CDR3 is TGTGCCACAAGCGGGTTCACAACTAATGAAAAACTGTTTTTT. It specifies CATSGFTTNEKLFF. The whole variable domain, remainder taken from reference TRBV28 and TRBJ1-4, is DVKVTQSSRYLVKRTGEKVFLECVQDMDHENMFWYRQDPGLGLRLIYFSYDVKMKEKGDIPEGYSVSREKKERFSLILESASTNQTSMYLCATSGFTTNEKLFFGSGTQLSVL.

This clonotype was observed many times. This rearrangement joins TRBV6-5 to TRBJ2-3; no clear D gene. The CDR3 consists of 14 residues. Germline lookup yields CDR1 MNHEY and CDR2 SVGAGI. Trimming removed 4 bases at V and 2 bases at J, with 10 bases between. The CDR3 sequence: CASSSVVPTDTQYF. The CDR3 DNA follows: TGTGCCAGCAGTTCAGTAGTCCCCACAGATACGCAGTATTTT.

This clonotype was seen many times. V and J are TRBV6-5 and TRBJ2-3, with D perhaps matching TRBD2 (6 bases). V was pared by 2 bases and J by 1 base, with 13 bases between. Germline V CDR1 and CDR2: MNHEY, SVGAGI. This CDR3 contains 16 residues. The CDR3, as DNA: TGTGCCAGCAGTTACGCGGGATCATACGGCACAGATACGCAGTATTTT. The encoded protein is CASSYAGSYGTDTQYF.

This clonotype was seen ten or more times. V is TRBV5-1 and J is TRBJ1-6; 7 nucleotides align to TRBD1. CDR1 is SGHRS and CDR2 is YFSETQ in the germline V gene. The CDR3 totals 13 residues. V lost 4 bases and J lost 6; bases outside the gene matches: 1. This CDR3 is CASSRDSNSPLHF. The CDR3 DNA is TGCGCCAGCAGCCGGGACAGTAATTCACCCCTCCACTTT.

This clonotype was observed many times. The rearrangement links TRBV7-2 to TRBJ2-7; D is perhaps TRBD1 (7 bases). Germline CDR1 and CDR2: SGHTA and FQGNSA. There are 15 residues in the CDR3. The V and J ends lost 5 bases and 3 bases respectively, with 17 bases between them. The CDR3 DNA is TGTGCCAGCAGCCCTATCGCGCAGGGGGGCTACGAGCAGTACTTC. It specifies CASSPIAQGGYEQYF.

The chain is built from TRBV29-1 and TRBJ1-6; D is ambiguous. The CDR3 has 13 residues. Between the trimmed V and J ends, which lost 6 bases and 9 bases, there was a span of 15 bases. The V gene's germline CDR1 is SQVTM and CDR2 ANQGSEA. The CDR3: CSVRGREGSPLHF. The CDR3 nucleotides are TGCAGCGTCAGAGGAAGGGAAGGTTCACCCCTCCACTTT.

The chain is built from TRBV7-3 and TRBJ2-3; 8 bases map to TRBD2. Trimming at V came to 1 base and at J to 5 bases, leaving 11 bases not matched to a gene. The CDR3 totals 17 residues. Germline CDR1 SGHTA, CDR2 FQGTGA. The CDR3 DNA reads TGTGCCAGCAGCTTAAAAAAGGCTAGCGGGCCCCGAGATACGCAGTATTTT. Encoded protein: CASSLKKASGPRDTQYF.

This clonotype was detected ten times or more. This chain uses TRBV6-2 or TRBV6-3 with TRBJ1-2; the D gene is possibly TRBD1 (6 bases). This CDR3 has 11 residues. Per germline, CDR1 MNHEY and CDR2 SVGEGT. The V gene lost 8 bases and the J gene lost 8 bases, with 12 bases spanning the gap. The CDR3 DNA reads TGTGCCAGCGAAGGGGGGTCCGGCTACACCTTC. It encodes CASEGGSGYTF.

This clonotype was counted ten times or more. The chain joins TRBV28 to TRBJ2-3; weak D call: TRBD1 (6 bases). The CDR3 loop spans 15 amino acids. V lost 5 bases, J lost 0 bases, and 12 bases lay in between. Per the germline V gene, CDR1 is MDHEN and CDR2 is SYDVKM. Here the CDR3 DNA reads TGTGCCAGCAGTCAACCCCAGGGGAGCACAGATACGCAGTATTTT. Translated: CASSQPQGSTDTQYF.

This clonotype has ten or more counts. The chain is built from TRBV27 and TRBJ1-6; TRBD1 agrees at 7 bases. The CDR3 runs to 15 residues. Germline trimming cut 5 bases from V and 8 bases from J; bases unmatched to any gene: 9. The germline V gene has CDR1 MNHEY and CDR2 SMNVEV (reference sequence). The CDR3 sequence is CASSLVGTEDSPLHF. Here the CDR3 DNA reads TGTGCCAGCAGTCTAGTAGGGACAGAGGATTCACCCCTCCACTTT.

This clonotype was counted ten times or more. The genes are TRBV10-1 and TRBJ2-5; 8 bases are shared with TRBD2. Germline trimming cut 3 bases from V and 6 bases from J; bases unmatched to any gene: 18. The CDR3 is made up of 18 amino acids. Germline lookup yields CDR1 WNHNN and CDR2 SYGVQD (reference sequence). CDR3 in amino acids: CASSDPRGGAAPDQTQYF. The CDR3 nucleotides are TGCGCCAGCAGTGACCCCCGGGGGGGCGCGGCCCCCGATCAGACCCAGTACTTC.

This clonotype was found many times. V and J are TRBV7-2 and TRBJ1-6; perhaps TRBD1 as D (5 bases). The CDR3 contains 14 residues. Germline V lookup: CDR1 SGHTA, CDR2 FQGNSA. Trimming took 5 bases from V and 11 from J, leaving 16 bases between them. The chain's CDR3 is CASSRGTRETPLHF. The CDR3 DNA follows: TGTGCCAGCAGCCGCGGGACCCGAGAGACACCCCTCCACTTT.

This clonotype was detected ten times or more. In DNA, the CDR3 is TGCAGTGCTACCGGGACTAGGACTAATGAGCAGTTCTTC. Amino acid sequence: CSATGTRTNEQFF. V is TRBV20-1 and J is TRBJ2-1, with 8 nucleotides matching TRBD2. Germline V CDR1 and CDR2: DFQATT, SNEGSKA (reference sequence). This CDR3 region has 13 residues. After removal of 4 bases from V and 7 bases from J, the junction contained 6 bases not matched to a gene.

This clonotype has at least ten counts. Here the CDR3 reads CASSYWQGSTDTQYF. For the CDR3, the DNA is TGTGCCAGCAGTTACTGGCAGGGCAGCACAGATACGCAGTATTTT. The chain couples TRBV6-2 or TRBV6-3 to TRBJ2-3; D is perhaps TRBD1 (5 bases). The germline CDR1 and CDR2 sequences are MNHEY and SVGEGT. Trimming removed 1 base at V and 0 bases at J, with 8 bases between. The CDR3 is made up of 15 amino acids.

The table lists this clonotype with many counts. A read error may explain this, as a much larger clone is one base away. The genes are TRBV7-9 and TRBJ2-5, with D hard to call. Germline V lookup: CDR1 SEHNR, CDR2 FQNEAQ (reference sequence). This CDR3 region has 11 residues. Trimming cost V 5 bases and J 11 bases, with 12 bases left between them. The CDR3 DNA reads as TGTGCCAGCAGCCCGGTACTTGAGCAGTACTTC. Its translation: CASSPVLEQYF.

In its sample, this clonotype was seen many times. The chain joins TRBV6-1 to TRBJ2-7; TRBD1 might be the D (6 bases). The CDR3 totals 14 residues. Germline assignment: CDR1 MNHNS and CDR2 SASEGT. V was clipped by 7 bases and J by 0 bases, with 13 bases between them. CDR3 sequence reads: CASKLQGSSYEQYF. DNA for the CDR3: TGTGCCAGCAAGTTACAGGGTAGCTCCTACGAGCAGTACTTC.

This clonotype was observed many times. The gene calls are TRBV12-3 or TRBV12-4 and TRBJ2-3; D ambiguous. The V gene lost 0 bases and the J gene lost 1 base, with 5 bases spanning the gap. The CDR3 length is 14 residues. CDR3 nucleotide sequence: TGTGCCAGCAGTTTAGCGGCGCGCACAGATACGCAGTATTTT. Its translation is CASSLAARTDTQYF.

V is TRBV7-2 and J is TRBJ2-7; no definite D call. V dropped 5 bases and J dropped 5 bases, with 16 bases sitting between them. Per the germline V gene, CDR1 is SGHTA and CDR2 is FQGNSA. The CDR3 sequence is 14 residues long. CDR3 bases: TGTGCCAGCAGCCGAACGATACAAGGCCACGAGCAGTACTTC. Residues: CASSRTIQGHEQYF.

This clonotype appeared many times. V gene TRBV27 combines with J gene TRBJ2-3; 7 nucleotides align to TRBD1. In germline, CDR1 is MNHEY, CDR2 SMNVEV (reference sequence). V lost 6 bases to trimming and J lost 6 bases; unmatched junction nucleotides: 6. The CDR3 has 13 amino acids. This chain's CDR3 is CASRRQGTDTQYF. The DNA of the CDR3 is TGTGCCAGCAGGAGACAGGGAACGGATACGCAGTATTTT.

Points on this clonotype: A much more abundant neighbour one base away suggests this may be a read error. The chain has TRBV9 and TRBJ1-1, with D perhaps TRBD1 (6 bases). In germline, CDR1 is SGDLS, CDR2 YYNGEE. The CDR3 length is 14 residues. CDR3 bases: TGTGCCTGCAGCGTAGATAGAGGGGGCACTGAAGCTTTCTTT. As protein: CACSVDRGGTEAFF.

The sample holds many counts of this clonotype. The chain carries TRBV27 and TRBJ2-7, with D perhaps matching TRBD2 (7 bases). The germline V gene encodes CDR1 MNHEY and CDR2 SMNVEV (reference sequence). This CDR3 contains 16 residues. The ends were cut back, 5 bases at V and 2 bases at J, with 19 bases in the middle. In DNA form, the CDR3 reads TGTGCCAGCAGTCCTATTGGGGGGGCCACCACCTACGAGCAGTACTTC. It translates to CASSPIGGATTYEQYF.

Only one count was recorded for this clonotype. This chain connects TRBV24-1 to TRBJ2-7; D remains unclear. The CDR3 contains 13 residues. Germline CDR1 reads KGHDR; CDR2 reads SFDVKD. Deletions cut 1 base from V and 2 bases from J, with 5 bases between. This CDR3 reads CATSDFGPYEQYF. For the CDR3, the DNA is TGTGCCACCAGTGATTTTGGACCCTACGAGCAGTACTTC.

This clonotype has a single count. The chain uses TRBV11-2 and TRBJ2-1; TRBD2 agrees at 7 bases. The germline V gene has CDR1 SGHAT and CDR2 FQNNGV. The CDR3 runs 16 residues. Germline trimming cut 5 bases from V and 6 bases from J; bases unmatched to any gene: 13. This CDR3 is CASSKGTTGLLNEQFF. Here the CDR3 DNA reads TGTGCCAGCAGCAAAGGGACTACCGGCCTTCTCAATGAGCAGTTCTTC.